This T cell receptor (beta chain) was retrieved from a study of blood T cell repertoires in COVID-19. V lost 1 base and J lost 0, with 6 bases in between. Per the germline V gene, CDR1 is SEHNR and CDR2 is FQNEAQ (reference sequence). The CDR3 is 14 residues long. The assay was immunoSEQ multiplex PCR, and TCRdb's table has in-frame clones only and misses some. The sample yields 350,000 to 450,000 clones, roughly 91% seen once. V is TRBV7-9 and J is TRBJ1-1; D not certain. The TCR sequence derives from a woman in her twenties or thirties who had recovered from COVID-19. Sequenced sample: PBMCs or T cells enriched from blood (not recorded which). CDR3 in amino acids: CASSLGSMNTEAFF. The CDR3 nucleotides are TGTGCCAGCAGCTTAGGGAGCATGAACACTGAAGCTTTCTTT.